This T cell receptor (beta chain) was sequenced for a study of T cells expressing NK-cell markers. Study context: Researchers got TCR beta repertoires out of sorted CD3+CD56+NKG2C+, CD3+CD56+NKG2C- and CD3+CD56-NKG2C+ T cells.

TCRdb reprocessed the 5' RACE reads and stores each CDR3 protein as one record, lacking DNA. Its clone listing holds 550,000 to 600,000 distinct CDR3 sequences. The V gene's germline CDR1 is DFQATT and CDR2 SNEGSKA (reference sequence). The CDR3 length is 12 residues. The source is a man younger than 35 in good health. The V and J genes are TRBV20-1 and TRBJ1-2; the D gene TCRdb calls, TRBD1, cannot be checked with no DNA. The material sequenced was blood T cells: a sorted CD56 or NKG2C T cell subset, CD4+ or CD8+ T cells, or bulk PBMC T cells (not recorded which). The CDR3 loop is CSADTIDYGYTF.